This entry is about one TCR beta chain. The data are from a study of OX40 agonist ivuxolimab in advanced cancers. Data came from immunoSEQ multiplex PCR; TCRdb stores just in-frame clones and leaves some out. The sample yields tens of thousands of clones, 75% to 90% seen once. Deletions cut 2 bases from V and 8 bases from J, with 10 bases between. This CDR3 has 14 amino acids. The rearrangement links TRBV23-1 to TRBJ1-6; D ambiguous. TRBV23-1 is identified as an open reading frame with a role that is uncertain. This receptor was identified in an adult with an advanced solid tumor such as melanoma, head and neck, liver or kidney cancer. The source was CD4+ or CD8+ T cells sorted from blood, collected in a trial of the OX40 agonist ivuxolimab. This CDR3 is CASSQRLRDSPLHF. The CDR3 DNA sequence: TGCGCCAGCAGTCAACGCCTTCGGGATTCACCCCTCCACTTT.